This TCR beta chain derives from a study of shared clonotypes between healthy human individuals. As for this clone: What it recognizes is unknown.

Sequencing was performed with immunoSEQ multiplex PCR; in TCRdb, only in-frame clones are kept and a portion is missing. Altogether 740,000 or so clones are present, about three quarters being singletons, with the ten largest covering roughly 2%. Study outcomes and limitations: Rarefaction showed sorted-subset sequencing was incomplete despite large depth.

CD4+ cells yielded CD45RA+ naive and CD45RA-negative memory subsets. Material: memory CD4+ T cells sorted from blood. Documented subset: CD45RA-negative fraction. The clonotype comes from a woman aged 25-40 years in good health.

CDR3 protein: CASSRETAATNEKLFF. The CDR3 DNA sequence: TGTGCCAGCAGCCGTGAGACAGCCGCAACTAATGAAAAACTGTTTTTT. V usage is TRBV4-2 and J usage is TRBJ1-4, with TRBD1 as a possible D gene (5 bases). V lost 4 bases to trimming and J lost 0 bases, with 12 bases between them. Germline V CDR1 and CDR2: LGHNA, YNFKEQ. The CDR3 sequence is 16 residues long.